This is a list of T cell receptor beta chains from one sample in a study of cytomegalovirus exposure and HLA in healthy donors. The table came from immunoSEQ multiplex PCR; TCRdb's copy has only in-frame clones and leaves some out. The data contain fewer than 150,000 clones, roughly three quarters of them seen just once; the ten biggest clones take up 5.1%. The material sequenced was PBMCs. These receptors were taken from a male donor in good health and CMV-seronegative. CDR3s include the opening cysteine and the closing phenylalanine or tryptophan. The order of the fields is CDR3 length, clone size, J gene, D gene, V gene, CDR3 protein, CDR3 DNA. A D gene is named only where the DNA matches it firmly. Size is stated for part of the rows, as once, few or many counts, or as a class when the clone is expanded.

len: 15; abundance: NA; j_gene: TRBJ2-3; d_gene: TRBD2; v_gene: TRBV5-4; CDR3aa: CASSRSGGAPDTQYF; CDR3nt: TGTGCCAGCAGCCGTAGCGGGGGGGCCCCAGATACGCAGTATTTT
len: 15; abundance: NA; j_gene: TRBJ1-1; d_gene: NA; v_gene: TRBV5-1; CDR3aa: CASSPGSIMNTEAFF; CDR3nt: TGCGCCAGCAGCCCAGGGTCGATCATGAACACTGAAGCTTTCTTT
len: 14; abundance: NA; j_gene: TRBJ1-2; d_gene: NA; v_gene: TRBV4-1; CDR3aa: CASSQGTRGYGYTF; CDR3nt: TGCGCCAGCAGCCAAGGTACCAGGGGCTATGGCTACACCTTC
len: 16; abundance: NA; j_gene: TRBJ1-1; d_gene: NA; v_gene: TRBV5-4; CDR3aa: CASSLGQFEGNTEAFF; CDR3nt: TGTGCCAGCAGCTTGGGACAATTTGAAGGGAACACTGAAGCTTTCTTT
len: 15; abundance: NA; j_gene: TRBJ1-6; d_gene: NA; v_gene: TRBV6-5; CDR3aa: CATRSGENYNSPLHF; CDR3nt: TGTGCTACTCGATCAGGGGAGAACTATAATTCACCCCTCCACTTT
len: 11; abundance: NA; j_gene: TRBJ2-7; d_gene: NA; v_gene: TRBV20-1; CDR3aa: CSAQKNYEQYF; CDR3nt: TGCAGTGCTCAGAAAAACTACGAGCAGTACTTC
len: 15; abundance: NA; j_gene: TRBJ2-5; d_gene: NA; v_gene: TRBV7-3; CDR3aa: CASSLRGSGQETQYF; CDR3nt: TGTGCCAGCAGCTTAAGAGGTAGCGGCCAAGAGACCCAGTACTTC
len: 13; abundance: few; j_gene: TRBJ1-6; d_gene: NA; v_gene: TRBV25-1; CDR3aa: CASRSKWNSPLHF; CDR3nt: TGTGCCAGCAGGAGTAAGTGGAATTCACCCCTCCACTTT
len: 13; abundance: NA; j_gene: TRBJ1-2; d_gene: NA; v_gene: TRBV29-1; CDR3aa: CSARLVQGYGYTF; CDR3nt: TGCAGCGCCCGGTTAGTACAGGGATATGGCTACACCTTC
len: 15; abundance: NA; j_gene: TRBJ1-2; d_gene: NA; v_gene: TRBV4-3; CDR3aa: CASSSWGGGKSGYTF; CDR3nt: TGCGCCAGCTCCTCTTGGGGGGGCGGAAAGAGCGGCTACACCTTC
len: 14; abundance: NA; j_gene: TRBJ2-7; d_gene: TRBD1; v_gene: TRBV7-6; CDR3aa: CASSLRQGLGEQYF; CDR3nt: TGTGCCAGCAGCCTTAGACAGGGCTTGGGCGAGCAGTACTTC
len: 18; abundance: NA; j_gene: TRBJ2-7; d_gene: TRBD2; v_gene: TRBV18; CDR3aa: CASSPLPLTSGSSYEQYF; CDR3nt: TGTGCCAGCTCACCGTTACCGTTAACTAGCGGCAGCTCCTACGAGCAGTACTTC
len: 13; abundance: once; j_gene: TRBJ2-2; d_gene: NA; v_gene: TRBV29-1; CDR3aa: CSVGQKNTGELFF; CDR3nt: TGCAGCGTCGGACAGAAAAACACCGGGGAGCTGTTTTTT
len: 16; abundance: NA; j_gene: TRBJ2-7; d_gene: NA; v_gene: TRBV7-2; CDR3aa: CASSPLGGGVQYEQYF; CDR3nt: TGTGCCAGCAGCCCTCTGGGCGGGGGCGTTCAGTACGAGCAGTACTTC
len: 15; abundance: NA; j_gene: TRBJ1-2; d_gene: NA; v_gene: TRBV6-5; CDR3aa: CASRPQGNANYGYTF; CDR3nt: TGTGCCAGCAGACCTCAGGGAAACGCTAACTATGGCTACACCTTC
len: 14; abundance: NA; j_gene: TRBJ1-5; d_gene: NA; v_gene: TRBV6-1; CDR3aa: CASSERQDREPQHF; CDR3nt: TGTGCCAGCAGTGAGCGACAGGATCGTGAGCCCCAGCATTTT
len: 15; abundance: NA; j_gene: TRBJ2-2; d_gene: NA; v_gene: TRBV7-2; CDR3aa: CASSLDRGAVGELFF; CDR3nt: TGTGCCAGCAGCTTAGATCGCGGGGCGGTCGGGGAGCTGTTTTTT
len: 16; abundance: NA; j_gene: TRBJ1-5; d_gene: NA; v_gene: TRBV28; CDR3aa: CASSLSAGTPNQPQHF; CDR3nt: TGTGCCAGCAGTTTGTCGGCGGGGACCCCCAATCAGCCCCAGCATTTT
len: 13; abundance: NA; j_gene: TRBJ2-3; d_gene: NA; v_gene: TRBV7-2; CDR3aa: CASSLAQADTQYF; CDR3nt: TGTGCCAGCAGCTTAGCGCAGGCAGATACGCAGTATTTT
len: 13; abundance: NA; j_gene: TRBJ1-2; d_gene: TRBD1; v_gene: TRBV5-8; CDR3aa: CASRRDSTYGYTF; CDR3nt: TGTGCCAGCAGACGGGACAGTACCTATGGCTACACCTTC
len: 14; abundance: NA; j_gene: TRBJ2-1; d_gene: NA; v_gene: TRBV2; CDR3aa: CASSDGNHGHEQFF; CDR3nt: TGTGCCAGCAGTGACGGGAACCATGGGCATGAGCAGTTCTTC
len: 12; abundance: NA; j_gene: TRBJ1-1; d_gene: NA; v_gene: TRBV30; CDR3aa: CAWSLAGELAFF; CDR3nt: TGTGCCTGGAGTTTGGCAGGGGAGTTAGCTTTCTTT
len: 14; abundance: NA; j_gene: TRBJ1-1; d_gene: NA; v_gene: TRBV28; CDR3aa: CASSPTGTSTEAFF; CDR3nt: TGTGCCAGCAGTCCCACCGGGACATCCACTGAAGCTTTCTTT
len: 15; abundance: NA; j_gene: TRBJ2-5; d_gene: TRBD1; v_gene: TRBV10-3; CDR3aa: CAISDSQGLMETQYF; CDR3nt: TGTGCCATCAGTGACTCACAGGGGTTAATGGAGACCCAGTACTTC
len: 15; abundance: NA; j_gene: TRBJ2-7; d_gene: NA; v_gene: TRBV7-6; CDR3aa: CASSLLLGGPGEQYF; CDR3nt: TGTGCCAGCAGCCTCCTTTTAGGGGGACCGGGCGAGCAGTACTTC
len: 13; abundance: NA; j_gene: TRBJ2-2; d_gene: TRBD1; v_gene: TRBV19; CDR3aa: CASTYRGAGELFF; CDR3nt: TGTGCCAGTACCTACAGGGGAGCCGGGGAGCTGTTTTTT
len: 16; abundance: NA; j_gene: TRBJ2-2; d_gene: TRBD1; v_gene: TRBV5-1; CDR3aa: CASSAGQGANTGELFF; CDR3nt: TGCGCCAGCAGCGCCGGACAGGGCGCGAACACCGGGGAGCTGTTTTTT
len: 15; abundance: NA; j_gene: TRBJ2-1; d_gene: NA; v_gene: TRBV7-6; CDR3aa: CASSSWQGSYNEQFF; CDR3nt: TGTGCCAGCAGCTCATGGCAGGGGTCCTACAATGAGCAGTTCTTC
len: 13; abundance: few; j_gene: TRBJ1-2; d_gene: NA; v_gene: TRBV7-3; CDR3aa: CASSFGGGRGYTF; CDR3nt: TGTGCCAGCAGCTTCGGCGGGGGCAGGGGCTACACCTTC
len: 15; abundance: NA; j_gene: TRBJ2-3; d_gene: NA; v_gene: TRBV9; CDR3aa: CASSGRSTSTDTQYF; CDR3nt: TGTGCCAGCAGCGGTCGATCTACTAGCACAGATACGCAGTATTTT
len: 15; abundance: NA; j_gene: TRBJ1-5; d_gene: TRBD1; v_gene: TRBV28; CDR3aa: CASSNIQGEHQPQHF; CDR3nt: TGTGCCAGCAGCAACATCCAGGGGGAACATCAGCCCCAGCATTTT
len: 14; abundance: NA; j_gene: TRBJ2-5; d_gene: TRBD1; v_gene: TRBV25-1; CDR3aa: CASSEYDRVETQYF; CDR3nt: TGTGCCAGCAGTGAATATGACAGGGTCGAGACCCAGTACTTC
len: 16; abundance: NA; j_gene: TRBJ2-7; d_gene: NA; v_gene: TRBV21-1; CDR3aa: CASSKVAGTLPYEQYF; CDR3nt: TGTGCCAGCAGCAAAGTTGCCGGGACTTTGCCCTACGAGCAGTACTTC
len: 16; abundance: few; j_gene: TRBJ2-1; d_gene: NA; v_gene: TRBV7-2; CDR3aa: CASSFTATVKKGEQFF; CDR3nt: TGTGCCAGCAGCTTTACGGCTACCGTAAAAAAGGGGGAGCAGTTCTTC
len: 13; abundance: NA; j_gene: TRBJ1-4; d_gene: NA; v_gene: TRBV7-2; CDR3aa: CASSFTGSEKLFF; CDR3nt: TGTGCCAGCAGCTTTACGGGGAGTGAAAAACTGTTTTTT
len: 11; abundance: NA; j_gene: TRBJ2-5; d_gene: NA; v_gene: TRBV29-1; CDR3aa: CSVGREETQYF; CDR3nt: TGCAGCGTTGGCCGGGAGGAGACCCAGTACTTC
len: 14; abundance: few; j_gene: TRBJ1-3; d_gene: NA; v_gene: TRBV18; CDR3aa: CASSYGAQTYTIYF; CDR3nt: TGTGCCAGCTCGTACGGCGCCCAGACTTACACCATATATTTT
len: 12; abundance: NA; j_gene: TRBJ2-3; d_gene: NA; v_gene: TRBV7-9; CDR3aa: CASSNTEDTQYF; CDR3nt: TGTGCCAGCAGCAACACAGAGGATACGCAGTATTTT
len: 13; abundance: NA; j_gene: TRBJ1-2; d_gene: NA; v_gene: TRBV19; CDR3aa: CASSIQAHYGYTF; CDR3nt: TGTGCCAGTAGTATCCAGGCACACTATGGCTACACCTTC
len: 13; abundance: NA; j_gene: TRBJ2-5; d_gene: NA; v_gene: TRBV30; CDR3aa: CAWSRGGQETQYF; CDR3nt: TGTGCCTGGAGCCGAGGGGGACAAGAGACCCAGTACTTC
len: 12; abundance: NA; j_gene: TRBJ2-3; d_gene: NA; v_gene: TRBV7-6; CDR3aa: CASSLQGSPQYF; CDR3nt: TGTGCCAGCAGCTTACAGGGCTCCCCGCAGTATTTT
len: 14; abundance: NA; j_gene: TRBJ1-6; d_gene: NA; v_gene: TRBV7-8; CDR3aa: CASSLSPYNSPLHF; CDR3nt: TGTGCCAGCAGCTTGAGCCCTTATAATTCACCCCTCCACTTT
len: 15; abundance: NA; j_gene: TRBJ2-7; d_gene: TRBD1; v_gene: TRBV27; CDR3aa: CASSRNGQGFYEQYF; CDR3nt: TGTGCCAGCAGTCGAAACGGACAGGGGTTCTACGAGCAGTACTTC
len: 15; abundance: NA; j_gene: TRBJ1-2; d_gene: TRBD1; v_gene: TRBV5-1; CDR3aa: CASSLGSGGPYGYTF; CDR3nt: TGCGCCAGCAGCTTGGGGTCAGGGGGCCCCTATGGCTACACCTTC